This TCR beta chain was identified during a study of cytomegalovirus exposure and HLA in healthy donors. Amplification used 60 Vbeta primers and 13 Jbeta primers. Generated by immunoSEQ multiplex PCR, the TCRdb table keeps only in-frame clones and is missing some. The top ten hold more than 3% of the sample, which has 90,000 to 120,000 clones, 65% to 80% seen once. Germline V CDR1 and CDR2: MDHEN, SYDVKM. CDR3 length: 15 residues. Trimming took off 5 bases at V and 0 bases at J, with 14 bases between the two ends. This rearrangement joins TRBV28 to TRBJ2-7; possibly TRBD1 for D (5 bases). The sample comprised PBMCs. This TCR was recovered from a woman aged 40 to 50 in good health and CMV-seronegative. The CDR3 loop is CASSPASGYSYEQYF. The DNA of the CDR3 is TGTGCCAGCAGTCCCGCTTCAGGGTACTCCTACGAGCAGTACTTC.